Here is one T cell receptor (beta chain) with its context. This sample was included in a study of T cell responses to AZD1222 COVID-19 vaccine. TCRdb keeps only in-frame clones here, not all; method: immunoSEQ multiplex PCR. The sample has 160,000 or so clones; 75% to 90% are singletons. CDR3 length: 13 residues. Per the germline V gene, CDR1 is MNHEY and CDR2 is SVGAGI. Here the sequenced sample was peripheral blood, taken 28 days after the second dose of the MenACWY control vaccine. This sequence originates from an adult who received the MenACWY meningococcal vaccine as a control. The V and J genes are TRBV6-5 and TRBJ2-5, with 7 bases identical to TRBD1. CDR3 nucleotide sequence: TGTACGACAGGGCCCTATGTCCAAGAGACCCAGTACTTC. Its protein is CTTGPYVQETQYF.